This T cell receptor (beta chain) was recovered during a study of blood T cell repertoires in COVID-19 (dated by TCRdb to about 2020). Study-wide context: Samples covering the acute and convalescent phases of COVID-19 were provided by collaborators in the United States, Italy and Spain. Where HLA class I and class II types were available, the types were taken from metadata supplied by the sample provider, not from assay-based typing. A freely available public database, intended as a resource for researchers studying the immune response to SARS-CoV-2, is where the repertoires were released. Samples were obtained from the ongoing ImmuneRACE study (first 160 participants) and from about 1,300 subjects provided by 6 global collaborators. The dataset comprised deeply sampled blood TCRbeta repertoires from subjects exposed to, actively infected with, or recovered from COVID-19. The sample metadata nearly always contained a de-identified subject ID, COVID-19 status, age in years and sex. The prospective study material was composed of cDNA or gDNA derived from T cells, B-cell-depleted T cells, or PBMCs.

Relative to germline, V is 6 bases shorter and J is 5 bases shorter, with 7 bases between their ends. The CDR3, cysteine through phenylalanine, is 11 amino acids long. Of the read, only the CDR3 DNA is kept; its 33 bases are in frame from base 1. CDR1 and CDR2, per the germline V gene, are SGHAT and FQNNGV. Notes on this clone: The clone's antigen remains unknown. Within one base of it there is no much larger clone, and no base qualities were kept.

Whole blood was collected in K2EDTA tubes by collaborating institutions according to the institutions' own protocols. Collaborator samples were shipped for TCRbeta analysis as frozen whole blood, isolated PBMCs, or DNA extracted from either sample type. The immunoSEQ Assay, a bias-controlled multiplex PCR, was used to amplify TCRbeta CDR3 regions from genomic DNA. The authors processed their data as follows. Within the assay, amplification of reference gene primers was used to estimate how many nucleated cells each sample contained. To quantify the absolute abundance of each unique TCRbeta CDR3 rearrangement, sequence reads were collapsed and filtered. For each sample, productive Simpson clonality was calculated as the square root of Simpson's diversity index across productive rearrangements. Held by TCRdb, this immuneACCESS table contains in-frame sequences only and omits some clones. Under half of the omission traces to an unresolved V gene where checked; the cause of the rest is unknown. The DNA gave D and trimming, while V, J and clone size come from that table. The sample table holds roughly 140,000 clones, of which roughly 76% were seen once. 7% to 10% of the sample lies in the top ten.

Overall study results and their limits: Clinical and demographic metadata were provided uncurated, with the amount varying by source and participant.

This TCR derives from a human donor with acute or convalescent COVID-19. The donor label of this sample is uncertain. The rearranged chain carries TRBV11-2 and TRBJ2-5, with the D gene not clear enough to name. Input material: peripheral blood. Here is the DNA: TGTGCCAGCAGGTTTCGGGAGACCCAGTACTTC. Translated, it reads CASRFRETQYF.